The 19 T cell receptor beta chains below were found in one sample sequenced in a study of blood T cell repertoires in COVID-19 (dated by TCRdb to the early 2020s). Library preparation was by the immunoSEQ multiplex PCR assay. TCRdb limited this immuneACCESS table to in-frame rearrangements with V and J called. A share of clones is missing; checked studies link under half to unresolved V genes, and the rest is unexplained. Counted in this sample were 80,000 to 100,000 clones; about 90% of them appeared once. Around 2% of the sample goes to the ten largest clones. Material: peripheral blood. Receptor source: a human donor with active COVID-19. The donor label of this sample is uncertain.

The chain uses TRBV27 and TRBJ1-1; D unclear. The CDR3 has 16 amino acids. The germline CDR1 and CDR2 sequences are MNHEY and SMNVEV (reference sequence). The germline V and J ends were trimmed by 2 bases and 4 bases, with 17 bases remaining between them. The CDR3 DNA sequence: TGTGCCAGCAGTTTAATTGGACTCCGGGGTGGCACTGAAGCTTTCTTT. Translating it yields CASSLIGLRGGTEAFF.

The CDR3 spells CASSQEANTEAFF. CDR3 nucleotides: TGTGCCAGCAGCCAAGAAGCGAACACTGAAGCTTTCTTT. This rearrangement joins TRBV14 to TRBJ1-1; no firm D call. Per germline, CDR1 SGHDN and CDR2 FVKESK. V dropped 0 bases and J dropped 1 base, with 3 bases sitting between them. This CDR3 comprises 13 residues.

The V and J genes are TRBV27 and TRBJ2-1, with 12 bases identical to TRBD2. CDR1 MNHEY and CDR2 SMNVEV come from the germline V gene (reference sequence). The CDR3 extends over 16 amino acids. V shed 5 bases, J shed 8 bases, and the junction held 10 bases outside the gene matches. CDR3 protein: CASSPYTSGGSDEQFF. CDR3 coding DNA: TGTGCCAGCAGTCCCTACACTAGCGGGGGGTCGGATGAGCAGTTCTTC.

The V gene is TRBV18, the J gene TRBJ1-5, with a possible D match to TRBD1 (5 bases). V shed 6 bases and J shed 3 bases, with 12 bases lying between them. Germline V gene lookup returns CDR1 KGHSH and CDR2 LQKENI. This CDR3 spans 14 amino acids. CDR3 sequence: CASSTGLYNQPQHF. As DNA, the CDR3 is TGTGCCAGCTCGACGGGACTTTACAATCAGCCCCAGCATTTT.

V and J are TRBV9 and TRBJ2-5; TRBD2 agrees at 9 bases. The CDR3 sequence is 18 residues long. Germline loops: CDR1 SGDLS, CDR2 YYNGEE. Trimming cost V 3 bases and J 1 base; bases outside gene matches: 13. DNA of the CDR3: TGTGCCAGCAGCGGTAGGACTAGCGAGAGGATGGGCCAAGAGACCCAGTACTTC. This sequence encodes CASSGRTSERMGQETQYF. Variable domain in full (rest from reference TRBV9 and TRBJ2-5): DSGVTQTPKHLITATGQRVTLRCSPRSGDLSVYWYQQSLDQGLQFLIQYYNGEERAKGNILERFSAQQFPDLHSELNLSSLELGDSALYFCASSGRTSERMGQETQYFGPGTRLLVL.

This clone came up once. This sequence joins TRBV5-6 and TRBJ1-2; tentative D call: TRBD1 (5 bases). The germline CDR1 and CDR2 sequences are SGHDT and YYEEEE. Trimming took 0 bases from V and 0 from J, leaving 9 bases between them. The CDR3 totals 15 residues. CDR3 sequence: CASSLVGVTNYGYTF. The CDR3 coding sequence is TGTGCCAGCAGCTTGGTAGGGGTAACTAACTATGGCTACACCTTC.

The chain has TRBV7-9 and TRBJ1-2; 7 nucleotides line up with TRBD1. The CDR3 sequence is 17 residues long. In germline, CDR1 is SEHNR, CDR2 FQNEAQ (reference sequence). With 3 bases clipped from V and 5 bases from J, the junction kept 15 bases outside the gene matches. The CDR3 DNA follows: TGTGCCAGCAGCTTTGACAGGGATCTTAGTTTCGTTTATGGCTACACCTTC. Encoded protein: CASSFDRDLSFVYGYTF.

The V gene is TRBV9, the J gene TRBJ1-2; 8 bases fit TRBD1. CDR3 length equals 14 residues. Germline CDR1 and CDR2: SGDLS and YYNGEE. The J segment lost 3 bases and the V segment lost 0 bases, leaving 1 base of the junction unmatched. The chain's CDR3 is CASSVADRDYGYTF. In nucleotides, the CDR3 is TGTGCCAGCAGCGTAGCGGACAGGGACTATGGCTACACCTTC.

This clone was detected only once. The J gene is TRBJ2-1, the V gene TRBV3-1 (or the pseudogene TRBV3-2); D unresolved. Trimming shortened V by 1 base and J by 7 bases, and 5 bases separated the two germline ends. The germline CDR1 and CDR2 sequences are LGHDT and YNNKEL (reference sequence). The CDR3 spans 12 residues. The CDR3 sequence: CASSQVGNEQFF. The CDR3 DNA reads as TGTGCCAGCAGCCAAGTCGGGAATGAGCAGTTCTTC.

The chain has TRBV9 and TRBJ2-5; D gene ambiguous. The V gene lost 0 bases and the J gene lost 9 bases, with 12 bases spanning the gap. CDR3 length equals 13 residues. Looked up from germline, CDR1 is SGDLS and CDR2 is YYNGEE. The CDR3 nucleotides read TGTGCCAGCAGCGTAGGAACGGGTTGGCCCCAGTACTTC. It encodes CASSVGTGWPQYF.

This chain joins TRBV5-4 and TRBJ1-6; TRBD1 is a possible D gene (6 bases). The V gene lost 3 bases and the J gene lost 3 bases, with 19 bases spanning the gap. The CDR3 runs to 18 residues. The germline V gene encodes CDR1 SGHNT and CDR2 YYREEE (reference sequence). CDR3 sequence: CASSWGGAGDFYNSPLHF. For the CDR3, the DNA is TGTGCCAGCAGCTGGGGGGGGGCAGGAGATTTCTATAATTCACCCCTCCACTTT.

The chain has TRBV7-2 and TRBJ2-1, with 8 bases that match TRBD1. After removal of 5 bases from V and 8 bases from J, the junction contained 5 bases not matched to a gene. Germline loops: CDR1 SGHTA, CDR2 FQGNSA. The CDR3 is 13 amino acids. The DNA for the CDR3 is TGTGCCAGCAGCACCCAGGGACAGGATGAGCAGTTCTTC. Its translation: CASSTQGQDEQFF.

The rearrangement uses TRBV28 and TRBJ2-3, with 8 bases that match TRBD2. The CDR3 has 16 residues. Per germline, CDR1 MDHEN and CDR2 SYDVKM. V shed 3 bases, J shed 1 base, and the junction held 6 bases outside the gene matches. The CDR3 DNA follows: TGTGCCAGCAGTTTCGTGGCGGGGGGCGGCACAGATACGCAGTATTTT. Amino acids: CASSFVAGGGTDTQYF.

The chain combines TRBV10-3 with TRBJ2-1, with 7 bases identical to TRBD1. Germline assignment: CDR1 ENHRY and CDR2 SYGVKD. V shed 0 bases and J 6 bases; nucleotides not matched to a gene: 2. CDR3 length: 14 residues. CDR3 protein: CAISESGTVNEQFF. CDR3 sequence (DNA): TGTGCCATCAGTGAGTCAGGGACAGTCAATGAGCAGTTCTTC.

This chain links TRBV11-2 with TRBJ1-1; D is perhaps TRBD1 (6 bases). With 0 bases removed from V and 4 bases from J, the gap between germline ends came to 15 bases. CDR1 is SGHAT and CDR2 is FQNNGV in the germline V gene. The CDR3 totals 16 residues. The CDR3 protein is CASSLDGTGLFTEAFF. The CDR3 region has the DNA TGTGCCAGCAGCTTAGATGGCACAGGGCTTTTCACTGAAGCTTTCTTT.

The V and J genes are TRBV5-4 and TRBJ2-5; the match to TRBD2 covers 9 bases. CDR3 length equals 16 residues. CDR1 SGHNT and CDR2 YYREEE come from the germline V gene (reference sequence). The J segment lost 5 bases and the V segment lost 4 bases, leaving 12 bases of the junction unmatched. The CDR3 bases are TGTGCCAGCAGCGCGGCCCCAGCGGGGGGCGGGGAGACCCAGTACTTC. It yields the protein CASSAAPAGGGETQYF.

The V gene is TRBV6-5, the J gene TRBJ2-4, with 9 bases aligning to TRBD1. The CDR3 has 10 amino acids. The V gene's germline CDR1 is MNHEY and CDR2 SVGAGI. V trimming: 8 bases; J trimming: 13 bases; junction bases outside the gene matches: 3. CDR3 bases: TGTGCCAGCGGACAGGGGTCGCAGTACTTC. It encodes CASGQGSQYF.

The V call is TRBV4-3, the J call TRBJ2-5, with 9 positions matching TRBD1. The junction had 4 bases not matched to a gene; V was cut back by 0 bases and J by 5 bases. Germline assignment: CDR1 LGHNA and CDR2 YSLEER. The CDR3 consists of 15 residues. CDR3 protein: CASSQDTGGGETQYF. DNA of the CDR3: TGCGCCAGCAGCCAAGACACAGGGGGCGGGGAGACCCAGTACTTC.

V gene TRBV5-1 combines with J gene TRBJ1-5; weak D call: TRBD1 (6 bases). Germline V gene data show CDR1 as SGHRS and CDR2 as YFSETQ. V gave up 5 bases and J gave up 7 bases, with 19 bases separating them. CDR3 length equals 15 residues. The CDR3 bases are TGCGCCAGCAGTATCGAGGGGGGGCACGGACAGCCCCAGCATTTT. This encodes CASSIEGGHGQPQHF. The variable domain in full, with the rest retrieved from reference TRBV5-1 and TRBJ1-5, is KAGVTQTPRYLIKTRGQQVTLSCSPISGHRSVSWYQQTPGQGLQFLFEYFSETQRNKGNFPGRFSGRQFSNSRSEMNVSTLELGDSALYLCASSIEGGHGQPQHFGDGTRLSIL.